The 28 T cell receptor beta chains below all came from one sample that was sequenced in a study of blood T cell repertoires in COVID-19. Produced via immunoSEQ multiplex PCR; TCRdb's table is partial and in-frame only. The repertoire consists of around 200,000 clones, with roughly 89% occurring once and the leading ten covering about a tenth. Sequenced input: PBMCs or T cells enriched from blood (not recorded which). The receptors were sampled from a man between 18 and 29 years old with acute COVID-19.

The chain carries TRBV14 and TRBJ2-2; TRBD2 aligns across 12 bases. This CDR3 contains 16 residues. The junction had 11 bases not matched to a gene; V was cut back by 8 bases and J by 7 bases. The germline V gene has CDR1 SGHDN and CDR2 FVKESK. The CDR3: CASARLAGDRGGELFF. CDR3 nucleotide sequence: TGTGCCAGCGCCAGACTAGCGGGAGATCGTGGCGGGGAGCTGTTTTTT.

This chain links TRBV5-1 with TRBJ2-7, with D perhaps matching TRBD1 (5 bases). V was pared by 1 base and J by 4 bases, with 6 bases between. Germline-derived CDR1 and CDR2 are SGHRS and YFSETQ. The CDR3 sequence is 12 residues long. The CDR3 protein is CASSLRGYEQYF. DNA for the CDR3: TGCGCCAGCAGCTTGAGGGGTTACGAGCAGTACTTC.

The chain recombines TRBV11-2 with TRBJ2-3; no clear D gene. The ends were cut back, 2 bases at V and 3 bases at J, with 6 bases in the middle. The CDR3 consists of 13 residues. Per germline, CDR1 SGHAT and CDR2 FQNNGV. The CDR3 spells CASSLSRTDTQYF. In DNA form, the CDR3 reads TGTGCCAGCAGCTTAAGCCGAACAGATACGCAGTATTTT.

This chain joins TRBV29-1 and TRBJ1-3; D unresolved. V was cut by 0 bases and J by 0 bases, with 9 bases left in between. This CDR3 contains 15 residues. Germline V gene data show CDR1 as SQVTM and CDR2 as ANQGSEA. CDR3 nucleotide sequence: TGCAGCGTTGAAGATTACGGAGTCTCTGGAAACACCATATATTTT. Encoded protein: CSVEDYGVSGNTIYF.

This sequence joins TRBV7-8 and TRBJ2-3; 8 bases line up with TRBD1. V lost 6 bases, J lost 0 bases, and 5 bases stayed unmatched. Germline V gene lookup returns CDR1 SGHVS and CDR2 FQNEAQ. The CDR3 sequence is 15 residues long. CDR3 residues: CASSSQGASTDTQYF. In DNA, the CDR3 is TGTGCCAGCAGTTCGCAGGGGGCTAGCACAGATACGCAGTATTTT.

This chain joins TRBV5-8 and TRBJ2-3, with D possibly matching TRBD1 (6 bases). Germline CDR1 reads SGHTS; CDR2 reads YDEGEE. V was trimmed by 4 bases and J by 0 bases, leaving 9 bases between them. The CDR3 is made up of 14 amino acids. DNA for the CDR3: TGTGCCAGCAGCCACGGACAGAGCACAGATACGCAGTATTTT. Translating gives CASSHGQSTDTQYF.

V is TRBV28 and J is TRBJ2-2; possibly TRBD1 for D (6 bases). V lost 2 bases to trimming and J lost 5 bases, with 6 bases between them. This CDR3 is built from 13 residues. The germline V gene has CDR1 MDHEN and CDR2 SYDVKM. This CDR3 reads CASSLQGTGELFF. As DNA, the CDR3 is TGTGCCAGCAGTTTACAGGGGACCGGGGAGCTGTTTTTT. Full variable domain (remainder filled in from reference TRBV28 and TRBJ2-2): DVKVTQSSRYLVKRTGEKVFLECVQDMDHENMFWYRQDPGLGLRLIYFSYDVKMKEKGDIPEGYSVSREKKERFSLILESASTNQTSMYLCASSLQGTGELFFGEGSRLTVL.

This chain connects TRBV10-3 to TRBJ1-4; 7 bases are shared with TRBD1. Trimming cost V 11 bases and J 3 bases; bases outside gene matches: 6. The CDR3 contains 13 residues. Germline V gene sequence: CDR1 ENHRY, CDR2 SYGVKD. The CDR3 DNA reads as TGTGCCGTCAACAGGGGTCCTAATGAAAAACTGTTTTTT. This sequence encodes CAVNRGPNEKLFF.

The chain links TRBV4-2 to TRBJ2-7; TRBD2 matches at 8 bases. CDR1 and CDR2 (germline): LGHNA, YNFKEQ. The V gene end was trimmed by 4 bases and the J gene end by 3 bases; junction bases not matched to a gene: 5. This CDR3 has 14 amino acids. CDR3 protein: CASSLGREDYEQYF. In nucleotides, the CDR3 is TGTGCCAGCAGCCTGGGGCGGGAGGACTACGAGCAGTACTTC.

This chain joins TRBV13 and TRBJ1-1; 11 bases match TRBD1. With V trimmed by 4 bases and J by 6 bases, 4 bases remained unmatched. Germline values: CDR1 PRHDT, CDR2 FYEKMQ (reference sequence). The CDR3 is 14 residues long. CDR3 region: CASSWTGGRPEAFF. CDR3 bases: TGTGCCAGCAGCTGGACAGGGGGCAGGCCTGAAGCTTTCTTT.

Concerning this clone: At one end the junction does not follow the germline gene, possibly because of a read error. The rearrangement uses TRBV10-1 and TRBJ2-7; TRBD2 is a possible D gene (5 bases). The CDR3 is 14 residues long. Germline lookup yields CDR1 WNHNN and CDR2 SYGVQD (reference sequence). Here the CDR3 reads CASSESVAGPNLSF. The CDR3 nucleotides read TGCGCCAGCAGTGAGTCGGTCGCGGGCCCAAATCTTTCCTTC.

The V call is TRBV18, the J call TRBJ2-2, with TRBD2 matching 7 bases. The CDR3 sequence is 15 residues long. The J segment lost 6 bases and the V segment lost 0 bases, leaving 4 bases of the junction unmatched. Germline CDR1 is KGHSH and CDR2 is LQKENI. This CDR3 reads CASSPPAGAPGELFF. CDR3 nucleotides: TGTGCCAGCTCACCACCGGCGGGAGCCCCCGGGGAGCTGTTTTTT.

This sequence joins TRBV4-3 and TRBJ2-7; maybe TRBD1 (6 bases). The CDR3 length is 15 residues. The V and J ends lost 0 bases and 6 bases respectively, with 15 bases between them. The germline CDR1 and CDR2 sequences are LGHNA and YSLEER. In DNA, the CDR3 is TGCGCCAGCAGCCAAGACCCAGGGGCGGTATCCGAGCAGTACTTC. It is translated as CASSQDPGAVSEQYF.

The CDR3 is CASRSQGYTEAFF. The CDR3 DNA sequence: TGTGCCAGCAGATCACAGGGATACACTGAAGCTTTCTTT. The V and J genes are TRBV11-3 and TRBJ1-1, with D possibly TRBD1 on 6 matching bases. The ends were cut back, 6 bases at V and 3 bases at J, with 11 bases in the middle. This CDR3 region has 13 residues. Germline V gene sequence: CDR1 SGHNT, CDR2 YENEEA.

The chain is built from TRBV4-1 and TRBJ1-5; TRBD1 is a possible D gene (6 bases). Trimming stripped 0 bases from V and 5 bases from J, with 11 bases between. Germline V lookup: CDR1 MGHRA, CDR2 YSYEKL. This CDR3 is built from 15 residues. This chain's CDR3 is CASSQEGTNYQPQHF. CDR3 DNA sequence: TGCGCCAGCAGCCAAGAGGGGACAAACTATCAGCCCCAGCATTTT.

The gene calls are TRBV24-1 and TRBJ2-1; the D gene is possibly TRBD1 (6 bases). This CDR3 comprises 15 residues. Trimming left V 4 bases short and J 6 bases short, with 15 bases between. The germline gives CDR1 KGHDR, CDR2 SFDVKD. Written as DNA, the CDR3 is TGTGCCACCAGTGAACCGGACCGAGGGGGCAATGAGCAGTTCTTC. This codes for CATSEPDRGGNEQFF.

The chain joins TRBV2 to TRBJ1-1, with 8 bases aligning to TRBD1. The germline gives CDR1 SNHLY, CDR2 FYNNEI. The V and J ends lost 1 base and 1 base, in that order; junction bases with no gene match: 5. The length of the CDR3 is 16 residues. The DNA of the CDR3 is TGTGCCAGCAGTGAAGGGGACAGGAGCTGGAACACTGAAGCTTTCTTT. Its protein product is CASSEGDRSWNTEAFF.

This clone appeared a few times. The chain has TRBV5-1 and TRBJ2-6, with D possibly TRBD1 on 5 matching bases. V gave up 0 bases and J gave up 2 bases, with 12 bases separating them. The germline V gene encodes CDR1 SGHRS and CDR2 YFSETQ. The CDR3 sequence is 17 residues long. The CDR3 bases are TGCGCCAGCAGCTTGGATGACAGCGTGGCTGGGGCCAACGTCCTGACTTTC. It translates to CASSLDDSVAGANVLTF.

V gene TRBV9 combines with J gene TRBJ2-1; maybe TRBD1 (7 bases). The CDR3 totals 14 residues. V lost 7 bases and J 1 base, leaving 12 bases between the germline ends. In germline, CDR1 is SGDLS, CDR2 YYNGEE. The CDR3 reads CASGGGGSYNEQFF. In DNA, the CDR3 is TGTGCCAGCGGAGGGGGCGGATCCTACAATGAGCAGTTCTTC.

The rearrangement links TRBV5-1 to TRBJ1-2; D unresolved. CDR3 length equals 17 residues. Germline V gene sequence: CDR1 SGHRS, CDR2 YFSETQ. V lost 4 bases and J 3 bases, leaving 22 bases between the germline ends. CDR3 residues: CASSPGYKTSLDYGYTF. The DNA of the CDR3 is TGCGCCAGCAGCCCCGGGTATAAGACCTCCCTAGACTATGGCTACACCTTC.

This chain links TRBV7-2 with TRBJ2-7, with D hard to call. The CDR3 loop spans 14 amino acids. Germline V CDR1 and CDR2: SGHTA, FQGNSA. Trimming removed 6 bases at V and 3 bases at J, with 15 bases between. CDR3 protein: CASRSQTTIYEQYF. For the CDR3, the DNA is TGTGCCAGCAGGTCCCAAACTACCATCTACGAGCAGTACTTC.

There are a few counts of this clone. The chain uses TRBV6-6 and TRBJ2-7; 14 nucleotides align to TRBD2. Germline V CDR1 and CDR2: MNHNY, SVGAGI (reference sequence). J was trimmed by 2 bases and V by 5 bases; bases with no gene match: 11. This CDR3 has 18 residues. The CDR3, as DNA: TGTGCCAGCAGTCAACTGGGACTAGCGGGAGTGGGCACCTACGAGCAGTACTTC. Translated, it gives CASSQLGLAGVGTYEQYF.

The chain links TRBV11-3 to TRBJ1-5; perhaps TRBD1 as D (6 bases). Per germline, CDR1 SGHNT and CDR2 YENEEA. The germline V and J ends were trimmed by 4 bases and 0 bases, with 13 bases remaining between them. This CDR3 is 16 amino acids long. The CDR3 here is CASSSQGIYSNQPQHF. The DNA of the CDR3 is TGTGCCAGCAGCTCACAGGGAATTTATAGCAATCAGCCCCAGCATTTT. The full variable domain, its missing parts supplied by reference TRBV11-3 and TRBJ1-5, is EAGVVQSPRYKIIEKKQPVAFWCNPISGHNTLYWYLQNLGQGPELLIRYENEEAVDDSQLPKDRFSAERLKGVDSTLKIQPAELGDSAVYLCASSSQGIYSNQPQHFGDGTRLSIL.

In its sample, this clone was seen once. This chain uses TRBV19 with TRBJ2-3; D is perhaps TRBD1 (5 bases). Trimming pared 3 bases from V and 3 bases from J, leaving 10 bases between. Germline-derived CDR1 and CDR2 are LNHDA and SQIVND (reference sequence). CDR3 size: 14 residues. CDR3 sequence reads: CASSMWQGTDTQYF. DNA of the CDR3: TGTGCCAGTAGTATGTGGCAGGGTACAGATACGCAGTATTTT.

The chain links TRBV11-3 to TRBJ2-2; no definite D call. Germline CDR1 and CDR2: SGHNT and YENEEA. V was trimmed by 5 bases and J by 8 bases, leaving 9 bases between them. This CDR3 is built from 12 residues. CDR3 nucleotide sequence: TGTGCCAGCAGCGTAAACTTGGGGGAGCTGTTTTTT. This codes for CASSVNLGELFF.

The genes are TRBV18 and TRBJ2-7; D gene unclear. Trimming cost V 2 bases and J 4 bases, with 9 bases left between them. The CDR3 contains 13 residues. Germline V gene sequence: CDR1 KGHSH, CDR2 LQKENI. Written as DNA, the CDR3 is TGTGCCAGCTCACCAGGGCCAGTTTACGAGCAGTACTTC. Translation gives CASSPGPVYEQYF.

The genes are TRBV6-1 and TRBJ2-7, with D perhaps TRBD1 (5 bases). The CDR3 consists of 15 residues. Trimming removed 0 bases at V and 3 bases at J, with 12 bases between. The germline V gene has CDR1 MNHNS and CDR2 SASEGT. CDR3 nucleotides: TGTGCCAGCAGTGAAGCCCCAGGGTTTCTCTACGAGCAGTACTTC. The encoded protein is CASSEAPGFLYEQYF.

In this sample, this clone turned up once. The V and J genes are TRBV28 and TRBJ2-2; weak D call: TRBD2 (6 bases). V lost 3 bases, J lost 7 bases, and 15 bases lay in between. CDR1 is MDHEN and CDR2 is SYDVKM in the germline V gene. The CDR3 length is 15 residues. The CDR3 protein is CASSFRREWVGELFF. CDR3 coding DNA: TGTGCCAGCAGTTTTCGGCGGGAATGGGTCGGGGAGCTGTTTTTT.